Below, 4 T cell receptor beta chains from the same sample are listed, as sequenced in a study of OX40 agonist ivuxolimab in advanced cancers. Generated by immunoSEQ multiplex PCR, the TCRdb table keeps only in-frame clones and is missing some. This repertoire shows about 90,000 clones, around 89% found once; its top ten account for approximately 0.16%. The specimen was CD4+ or CD8+ T cells sorted from blood, collected in a trial of the OX40 agonist ivuxolimab. These receptors were taken from an adult with an advanced solid tumor such as melanoma, head and neck, liver or kidney cancer.

The chain carries TRBV5-4 and TRBJ1-2; D is perhaps TRBD1 (5 bases). The germline CDR1 and CDR2 sequences are SGHNT and YYREEE (reference sequence). The CDR3 is 15 amino acids. V dropped 4 bases and J dropped 4 bases, with 17 bases sitting between them. DNA of the CDR3: TGTGCCAGCAGCCCCGGGACCGCAGCCCTCTATGGCTACACCTTC. It is translated as CASSPGTAALYGYTF. Using reference TRBV5-4 and TRBJ1-2 for the parts outside the CDR3, the full variable domain is ETGVTQSPTHLIKTRGQQVTLRCSSQSGHNTVSWYQQALGQGPQFIFQYYREEENGRGNFPPRFSGLQFPNYSSELNVNALELDDSALYLCASSPGTAALYGYTFGSGTRLTVV.

The chain uses TRBV28 and TRBJ2-5; D is ambiguous. CDR1 is MDHEN and CDR2 is SYDVKM in the germline V gene. The CDR3 runs 14 residues. V lost 7 bases to trimming and J lost 1 base, with 13 bases between them. The DNA for the CDR3 is TGTGCCAGCAACCCAGTCGCTATCCAAGAGACCCAGTACTTC. Protein: CASNPVAIQETQYF.

The rearrangement joins TRBV27 to TRBJ2-7; either TRBD1 or TRBD2 may supply D (5 bases each). Germline assignment: CDR1 MNHEY and CDR2 SMNVEV (reference sequence). The CDR3 has 13 amino acids. Trimming stripped 4 bases from V and 3 bases from J, with 10 bases between. The CDR3 DNA sequence: TGTGCCAGCAGTTGGGACCGGTACTACGAGCAGTACTTC. Its translation is CASSWDRYYEQYF.

The rearrangement links TRBV27 to TRBJ1-6; 10 bases align to TRBD1. CDR1 and CDR2 (germline): MNHEY, SMNVEV (reference sequence). The V segment lost 5 bases and the J segment 10 bases; nucleotides outside the gene matches: 8. There are 15 residues in the CDR3. CDR3 in amino acids: CASSTPGTGASPLHF. CDR3 DNA sequence: TGTGCCAGCAGTACACCCGGGACAGGGGCATCACCCCTCCACTTT.